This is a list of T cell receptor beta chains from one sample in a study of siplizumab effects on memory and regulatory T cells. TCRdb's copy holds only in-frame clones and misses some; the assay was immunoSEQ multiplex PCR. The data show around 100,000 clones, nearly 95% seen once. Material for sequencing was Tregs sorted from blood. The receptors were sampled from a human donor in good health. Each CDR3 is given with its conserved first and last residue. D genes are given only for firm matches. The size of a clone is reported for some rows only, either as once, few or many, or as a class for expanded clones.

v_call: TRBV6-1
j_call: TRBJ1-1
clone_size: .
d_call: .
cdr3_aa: CASSETGGNTEAFF
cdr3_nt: TGTGCCAGCAGTGAAACGGGGGGGAACACTGAAGCTTTCTTT

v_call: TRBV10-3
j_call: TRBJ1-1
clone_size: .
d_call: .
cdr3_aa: CATRWGTEAFF
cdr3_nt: TGTGCCACTCGGTGGGGCACTGAAGCTTTCTTT

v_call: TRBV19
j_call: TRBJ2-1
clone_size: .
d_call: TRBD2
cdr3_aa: CASSNGLGSPLF
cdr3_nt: TGTGCCAGTAGTAACGGACTAGGGAGTCCTCTCTTC

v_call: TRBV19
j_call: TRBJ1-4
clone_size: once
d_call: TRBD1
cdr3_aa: CASSAGGATNEKLFF
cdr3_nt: TGTGCCAGTAGCGCAGGGGGCGCGACTAATGAAAAACTGTTTTTT

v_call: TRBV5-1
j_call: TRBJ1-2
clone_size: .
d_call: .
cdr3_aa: CASSLNNLGPTF
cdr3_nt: TGCGCCAGCAGCTTGAACAATTTGGGGCCCACCTTC

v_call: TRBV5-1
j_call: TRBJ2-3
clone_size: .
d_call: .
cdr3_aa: CASSWKDRTTQYF
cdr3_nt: TGCGCCAGCAGCTGGAAGGACAGAACTACGCAGTATTTT

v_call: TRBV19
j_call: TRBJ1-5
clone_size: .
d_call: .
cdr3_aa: CASSLRQDRNQPQHF
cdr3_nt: TGTGCCAGTAGTCTGCGACAGGACCGCAATCAGCCCCAGCATTTT

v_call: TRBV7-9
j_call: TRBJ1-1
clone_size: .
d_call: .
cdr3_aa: CASSLVSYEAFF
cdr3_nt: TGTGCCAGCAGCTTAGTATCGTACGAAGCTTTCTTT

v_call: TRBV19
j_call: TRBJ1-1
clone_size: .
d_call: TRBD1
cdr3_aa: CASSITRTGNTEAFF
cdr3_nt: TGTGCCAGTAGTATAACGAGGACAGGAAACACTGAAGCTTTCTTT

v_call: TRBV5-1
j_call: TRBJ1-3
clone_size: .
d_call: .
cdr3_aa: CASRGLPSSGNTIYF
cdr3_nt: TGCGCCAGCAGGGGACTCCCGAGCTCTGGAAACACCATATATTTT

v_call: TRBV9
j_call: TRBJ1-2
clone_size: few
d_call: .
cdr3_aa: CASSAGLSGGYTF
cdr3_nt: TGTGCCAGCAGCGCCGGACTGAGCGGAGGCTACACCTTC

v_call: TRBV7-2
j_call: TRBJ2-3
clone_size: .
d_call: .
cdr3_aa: CASSLGPARTQYF
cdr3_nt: TGTGCCAGCAGCTTGGGCCCCGCGAGGACGCAGTATTTT

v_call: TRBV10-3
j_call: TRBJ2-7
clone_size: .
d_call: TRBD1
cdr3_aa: CAIRGTGAEQYF
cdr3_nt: TGTGCCATCAGGGGGACAGGGGCCGAGCAGTACTTC

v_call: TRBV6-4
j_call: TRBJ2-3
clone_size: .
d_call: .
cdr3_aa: CASSVGDTQYF
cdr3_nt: TGTGCCAGCAGCGTGGGAGATACGCAGTATTTT

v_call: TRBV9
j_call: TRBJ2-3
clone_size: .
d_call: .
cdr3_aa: CASSAQRHSTDTQYF
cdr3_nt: TGTGCCAGCAGCGCACAGCGGCATAGCACAGATACGCAGTATTTT

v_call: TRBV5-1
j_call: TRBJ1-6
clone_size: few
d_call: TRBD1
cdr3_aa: CASSLAQGASNSPLHF
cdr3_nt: TGCGCCAGCAGCTTGGCACAGGGGGCAAGTAATTCACCCCTCCACTTT

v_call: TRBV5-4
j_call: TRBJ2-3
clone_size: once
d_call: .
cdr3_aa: CASSLVHTDTQYF
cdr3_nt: TGTGCCAGCAGCTTAGTACACACAGATACGCAGTATTTT

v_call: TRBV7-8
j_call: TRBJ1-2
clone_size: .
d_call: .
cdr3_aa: CASSPDTIENGYTF
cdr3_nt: TGTGCCAGCAGCCCAGACACGATCGAAAATGGCTACACCTTC

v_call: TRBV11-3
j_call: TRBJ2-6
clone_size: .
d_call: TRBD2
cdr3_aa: CASSLDGRDPSGANVLTF
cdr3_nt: TGTGCCAGCAGCTTAGATGGGAGGGATCCCTCTGGGGCCAACGTCCTGACTTTC